This entry lists 11 T cell receptor beta chains sequenced from one sample in a study of vaccination effects on CD4 cells after COVID-19. Sequencing was preceded by expansion of antigen-specific CD4+ T cells with viral peptide pools in the ViraFEST assay. When around nine days of culture had elapsed, CD4+ T cells were isolated. Testing of the vaccine recipients showed negative nucleocapsid antibodies and no prior SARS-CoV-2 infection. Their target antigens are unknown. The table came from immunoSEQ multiplex PCR; TCRdb's copy has only in-frame clones and leaves some out. Of just under 65,000 clones in the sample, over 70% were seen once. Sequencing used CD4+ T cells from PBMCs cultured with HCoV-OC43 spike peptides, obtained before COVID-19 vaccination. Subset noted: HCoV-OC43 spike overlapping peptide pool stimulation. Every receptor here comes from a human donor who received a COVID-19 vaccine.

The V and J genes are TRBV5-1 and TRBJ2-5, with 15 bases fitting TRBD2. Germline trimming cut 4 bases from V and 4 bases from J; bases unmatched to any gene: 5. There are 16 residues in the CDR3. CDR1 is SGHRS, CDR2 YFSETQ, per germline. The CDR3 DNA sequence: TGCGCCAGCAGCGGCGGACTAGCGGGGGGGCCAGAGACCCAGTACTTC. Residues: CASSGGLAGGPETQYF. The complete variable domain, with remaining parts taken from reference TRBV5-1 and TRBJ2-5, reads KAGVTQTPRYLIKTRGQQVTLSCSPISGHRSVSWYQQTPGQGLQFLFEYFSETQRNKGNFPGRFSGRQFSNSRSEMNVSTLELGDSALYLCASSGGLAGGPETQYFGPGTRLLVL.

The genes are TRBV28 and TRBJ2-5, with 7 bases lining up with TRBD1. Germline lookup yields CDR1 MDHEN and CDR2 SYDVKM. Trimming removed 2 bases from V and 5 bases from J; junction bases left unmatched: 5. The CDR3 contains 14 residues. This chain's CDR3 is CASSLDRVRETQYF. For the CDR3, the DNA is TGTGCCAGCAGTTTAGACAGGGTTCGCGAGACCCAGTACTTC.

J is TRBJ1-1 and V is TRBV19; D is perhaps TRBD1 (6 bases). The ends were cut back, 3 bases at V and 4 bases at J, with 18 bases in the middle. Per the germline V gene, CDR1 is LNHDA and CDR2 is SQIVND (reference sequence). The CDR3 spans 16 residues. This CDR3 reads CASSIPNGGAGTEAFF. CDR3 nucleotide sequence: TGTGCCAGTAGTATCCCCAACGGGGGGGCGGGCACTGAAGCTTTCTTT.

This chain joins TRBV19 and TRBJ1-2; D gene ambiguous. The CDR3 runs 16 residues. Germline CDR1 reads LNHDA; CDR2 reads SQIVND (reference sequence). V gave up 7 bases and J gave up 5 bases, with 23 bases separating them. The CDR3 region is CASNDGQAFLPYGYTF. CDR3 coding DNA: TGTGCCAGTAACGACGGGCAGGCGTTCCTACCATATGGCTACACCTTC.

A note on this clone: Additional DNA sequences in this sample encode the identical CDR3. This sequence joins TRBV7-2 and TRBJ1-5; the D is unclear. The V and J ends lost 2 bases and 2 bases respectively, with 4 bases between them. CDR3 size: 13 residues. The germline gives CDR1 SGHTA, CDR2 FQGNSA. In nucleotides, the CDR3 is TGTGCCAGCAGCTTACAAGGCAATCAGCCCCAGCATTTT. Its translation: CASSLQGNQPQHF.

The chain employs TRBV6-5 and TRBJ2-2, with D perhaps matching TRBD1 (6 bases). V was clipped by 6 bases and J by 6 bases, with 14 bases between them. Germline V gene data show CDR1 as MNHEY and CDR2 as SVGAGI. The length of the CDR3 is 14 residues. The CDR3 is CASRKTGSAGELFF. In nucleotides, the CDR3 is TGTGCCAGCAGAAAGACAGGCTCGGCCGGGGAGCTGTTTTTT.

The chain couples TRBV9 to TRBJ2-3; 7 nucleotides line up with TRBD2. Germline CDR1 is SGDLS and CDR2 is YYNGEE. The CDR3 covers 16 residues. V lost 4 bases and J lost 0; bases outside the gene matches: 8. As DNA, the CDR3 is TGTGCCAGCAGCTCGAAAGGGACTACTAGCACAGATACGCAGTATTTT. Encoded protein: CASSSKGTTSTDTQYF.

The chain has TRBV20-1 and TRBJ2-7, with D hard to call. This CDR3 region has 11 residues. Germline V lookup: CDR1 DFQATT, CDR2 SNEGSKA (reference sequence). With 3 bases removed from V and 3 bases from J, the gap between germline ends came to 6 bases. CDR3 amino acids: CSARSFYEQYV. CDR3 in DNA: TGCAGTGCTAGGAGTTTCTACGAGCAGTACGTC.

The V call is TRBV4-1, the J call TRBJ1-2; TRBD1 matches 7 bases. There are 13 residues in the CDR3. Germline loops: CDR1 MGHRA, CDR2 YSYEKL. With 6 bases clipped from V and 3 bases from J, the junction kept 4 bases outside the gene matches. The chain's CDR3 is CASRPTGDYGYTF. The DNA for the CDR3 is TGCGCCAGCAGACCCACAGGGGACTATGGCTACACCTTC.

The chain carries TRBV2 and TRBJ1-6; tentatively, D is TRBD1 (6 bases). The CDR3 loop spans 13 amino acids. V was trimmed by 8 bases and J by 10 bases, leaving 15 bases between them. The V gene's germline CDR1 is SNHLY and CDR2 FYNNEI. Written as DNA, the CDR3 is TGTGCCAGCTCAGGGGCAGCGCGATCACCCCTCCACTTT. This codes for CASSGAARSPLHF. The full variable domain, in which reference TRBV2 and TRBJ1-6 provide the parts outside the CDR3, is EPEVTQTPSHQVTQMGQEVILRCVPISNHLYFYWYRQILGQKVEFLVSFYNNEISEKSEIFDDQFSVERPDGSNFTLKIRSTKLEDSAMYFCASSGAARSPLHFGNGTRLTVT.

This sequence joins TRBV4-1 and TRBJ1-5; 8 bases agree with TRBD1. CDR1 and CDR2 from the germline V gene are MGHRA and YSYEKL. V lost 1 base to trimming and J lost 6 bases; unmatched junction nucleotides: 2. The CDR3 extends over 14 amino acids. DNA for the CDR3: TGCGCCAGCAGCCAAGGGACAGGGTTTCAGCCCCAGCATTTT. Translating it yields CASSQGTGFQPQHF.